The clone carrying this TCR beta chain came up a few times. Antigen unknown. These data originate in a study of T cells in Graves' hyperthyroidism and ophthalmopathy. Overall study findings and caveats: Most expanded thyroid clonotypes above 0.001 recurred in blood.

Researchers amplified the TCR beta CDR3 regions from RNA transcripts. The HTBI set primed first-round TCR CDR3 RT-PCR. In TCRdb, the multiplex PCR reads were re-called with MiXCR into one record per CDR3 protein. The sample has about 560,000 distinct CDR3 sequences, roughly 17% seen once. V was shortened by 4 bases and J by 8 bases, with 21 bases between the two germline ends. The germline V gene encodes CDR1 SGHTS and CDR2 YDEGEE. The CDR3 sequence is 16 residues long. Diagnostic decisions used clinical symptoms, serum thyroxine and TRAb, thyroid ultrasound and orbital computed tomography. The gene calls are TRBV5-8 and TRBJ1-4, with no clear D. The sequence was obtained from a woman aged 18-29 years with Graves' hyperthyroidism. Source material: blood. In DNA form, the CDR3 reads TGTGCCAGCAGCCCTGGGTGGACGACTGGAGGGGAAAAACTGTTTTTT. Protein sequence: CASSPGWTTGGEKLFF.